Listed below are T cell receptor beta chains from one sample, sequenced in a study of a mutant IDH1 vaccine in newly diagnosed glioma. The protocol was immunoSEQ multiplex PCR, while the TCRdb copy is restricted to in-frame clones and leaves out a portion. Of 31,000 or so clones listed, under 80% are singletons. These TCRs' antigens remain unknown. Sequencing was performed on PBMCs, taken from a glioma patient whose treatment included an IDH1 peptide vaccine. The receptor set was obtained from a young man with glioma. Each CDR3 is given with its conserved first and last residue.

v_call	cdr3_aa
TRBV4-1	CASSHPGSTFSYEQYF
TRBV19	CASTASRTGELFF
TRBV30	CAWSGTSTYNEQFF
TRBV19	CASSTLNRGLDEQFF
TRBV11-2	CASSPTSYEQYF
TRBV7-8	CASSPVSSGGRGWETQYF
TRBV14	CASSQDIGTLRGTQYF
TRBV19	CASVSGSGANVLTF
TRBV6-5	CATQALAVYEQYF
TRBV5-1	CASSLASGTYNEQFF
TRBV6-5	CASSQQTGADSPLHF
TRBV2	CASSYGTGYNEKLFF
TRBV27	CASRDGDAMRLFF
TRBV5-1	CASSMGSPDTQYF
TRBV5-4	CASSLAGVDTEAFF
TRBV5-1	CASSLGGSPTNEKLFF
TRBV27	CASSLSVRTSGSYEQYF
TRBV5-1	CASSLAAGGTDTQYF
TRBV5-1	CASRPSPTDTDTQYF
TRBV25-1	CASSTNPPAEQYF
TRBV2	CASSKQENTEAFF
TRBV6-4	CASSEDRDSPLHF
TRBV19	CASSIGLAASYEQYF
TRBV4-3	CASSQDSGQKTYEQYF
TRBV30	CAWSIGQGGNQPQHF
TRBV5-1	CASSPGTGGGEQYF
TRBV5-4	CASRDRPNTEAFF
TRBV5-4	CASSLVGGGGNTIYF
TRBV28	CASSFPLYRYKGEKLFF
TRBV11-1	CASTTPGDSYEQYF
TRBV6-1	CASSLESGSTEAFF
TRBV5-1	CASSFNLQGYEQYF
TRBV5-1	CASSLGELVLNTEAFF